These T cell receptor beta chains were read from a single sample in a study of blood T cell repertoires in COVID-19. Sequencing was performed with immunoSEQ multiplex PCR; in TCRdb, only in-frame clones are kept and a portion is missing. The table records some 64,000 clones, about 76% of them present only once. Sequences were obtained from peripheral blood. Receptor source: a human donor in a cohort sampled during active COVID-19. Both conserved end residues are part of each CDR3. A D gene is named only where the DNA matches it firmly. Some rows have no size entry. The others give once, few or many, or a class for an expanded clone.

V	J	D	size	DNA	CDR3
TRBV10-3	TRBJ2-7	-	-	TGTGCCATCAGTGAGGGGACACGGGGCTCCGAGCAGTACTTC	CAISEGTRGSEQYF
TRBV23-1	TRBJ2-7	-	-	TGCGCCAGCAGTCAAGGCTGTGGCAGGGCCTACGAGCAGTACTTC	CASSQGCGRAYEQYF
TRBV2	TRBJ1-1	-	-	TGTGCCAGCAGACCAGGGGCGCCTTACACTGAAGCTTTCTTT	CASRPGAPYTEAFF
TRBV7-2	TRBJ2-7	TRBD2	few	TGTGCCAGCAGCCCCAGGACTAGCTACGGCTCCGAGCAGTACTTC	CASSPRTSYGSEQYF
TRBV4-1	TRBJ2-3	-	-	TGCGCCAGCAGCCTCACCGGGACAACTAATGGGCCAGATACGCAGTATTTT	CASSLTGTTNGPDTQYF
TRBV11-2	TRBJ2-1	-	-	TGTGCCAGCAGCTTAGGGCGCGGGGAGCAGTTCTTC	CASSLGRGEQFF
TRBV5-1	TRBJ2-7	TRBD2	-	TGCGCCAGCAGCGCGGGACTAGCGGGGGGACCTCCCTACGAGCAGTACTTC	CASSAGLAGGPPYEQYF
TRBV6-6	TRBJ2-2	-	-	TGTGCCAGCAGTACTCACCAGGGGTGGACCGGGGAGCTGTTTTTT	CASSTHQGWTGELFF
TRBV19	TRBJ1-5	TRBD1	-	TGTGCCAGTAGTACTCGGGACAGCTCGGGCAATCAGCCCCAGCATTTT	CASSTRDSSGNQPQHF
TRBV3-1/TRBV3-2	TRBJ2-5	-	-	TGTGCCAGCAGCGAAGAGAGGAGTGGGGGGTCCCAGTACTTC	CASSEERSGGSQYF
TRBV7-2	TRBJ1-5	TRBD1	few	TGTGCCAGCAGCTTTGGGACAGTCAACAATCAGCCCCAGCATTTT	CASSFGTVNNQPQHF